This TCR beta chain emerged from a study of PD-L1 blockade in urothelial cancer. Study overall: From 2014, patients received atezolizumab, given as 1,200 mg intravenously every 3 weeks.

Germline CDR1 SGHRS, CDR2 YFSETQ. The CDR3 loop spans 16 amino acids. The V end lost 2 bases, the J end lost 4 bases, and 18 bases lay between the germline ends. The protocol was immunoSEQ multiplex PCR, while the TCRdb copy is restricted to in-frame clones and leaves out a portion. The sample lists fewer than 45,000 clones, approximately 34% occurring once. The genes are TRBV5-1 and TRBJ2-5, with D possibly matching TRBD2 (6 bases). The TCR comes from a man aged 60 to 75 with urothelial cancer. Sequences were derived from tumor tissue, sampled before atezolizumab (anti-PD-L1) treatment. CDR3 coding DNA: TGCGCCAGCAGCTTCTCTCGGCGGGGTGGGGGAGAGACCCAGTACTTC. Amino acid sequence: CASSFSRRGGGETQYF.